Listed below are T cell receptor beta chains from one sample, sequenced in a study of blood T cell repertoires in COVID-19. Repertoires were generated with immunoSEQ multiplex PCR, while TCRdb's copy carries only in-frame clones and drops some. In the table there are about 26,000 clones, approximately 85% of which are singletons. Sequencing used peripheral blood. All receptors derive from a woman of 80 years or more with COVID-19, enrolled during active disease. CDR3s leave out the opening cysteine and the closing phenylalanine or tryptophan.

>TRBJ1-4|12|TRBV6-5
ASSLWGVNEKLF
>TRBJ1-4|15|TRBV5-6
ASSLVQDQGTNEKLF
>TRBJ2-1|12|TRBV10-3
AISDPRTVGEQF
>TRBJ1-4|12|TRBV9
ASSVGATNEKLF
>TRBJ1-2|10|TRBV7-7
ASRSSGYGYT
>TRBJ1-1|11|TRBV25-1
ASKGQGGTEAF
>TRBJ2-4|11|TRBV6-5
ASSYSRENIQY
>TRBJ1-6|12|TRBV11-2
ASSLGTANSPLH
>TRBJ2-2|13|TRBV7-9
ASSHRDINTGELF
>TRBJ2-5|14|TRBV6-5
ASSSRNRGSQETQY
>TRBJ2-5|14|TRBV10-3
AISEKFLGEKETQY
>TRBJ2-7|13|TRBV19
ASSIMAETSYEQY
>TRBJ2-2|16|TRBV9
ASSVTSGGASNTGELF
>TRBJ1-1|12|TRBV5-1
ASSLQGMNTEAF
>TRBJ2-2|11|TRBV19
ATGQGNTGELF
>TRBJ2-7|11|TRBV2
ASSEVRGSEQY
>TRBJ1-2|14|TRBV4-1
ASSQEAQGWIYGYT
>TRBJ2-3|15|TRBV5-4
ASSPGRREGLTDTQY
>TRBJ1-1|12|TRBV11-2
ASSLGGKMTEAF
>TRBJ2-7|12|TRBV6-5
ASRGQVIPYEQY
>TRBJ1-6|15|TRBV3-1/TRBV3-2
ASSHTGQGSYNSPLH
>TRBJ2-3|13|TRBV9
ASSTSGTTTDTQY
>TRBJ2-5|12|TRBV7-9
ASSTGTSSETQY
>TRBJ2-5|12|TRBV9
ASSEGTAWGTQY
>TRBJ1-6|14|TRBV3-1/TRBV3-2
ASSQVQGTRSSPLH
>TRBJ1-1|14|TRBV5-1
ASSYRQGPGDTEAF
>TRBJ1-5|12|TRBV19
ASSTRGSNQPQH
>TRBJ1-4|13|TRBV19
ASSSGTGGGEKLF
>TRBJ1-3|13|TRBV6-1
ASSERQGTGNTIY
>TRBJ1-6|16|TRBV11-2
ASSLDRGRQGKNSPLH
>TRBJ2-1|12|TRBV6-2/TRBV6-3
ASSLHGGNNEQF
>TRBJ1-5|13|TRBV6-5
ASSPVGSSNQPQH
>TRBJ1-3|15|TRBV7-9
ASRKGGQSFSGNTIY
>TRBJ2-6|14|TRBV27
ASSPQGRDGANVLT
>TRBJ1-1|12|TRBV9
ASSVFTGNTEAF
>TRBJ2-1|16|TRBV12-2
ASRLPKRSGGANNEQF
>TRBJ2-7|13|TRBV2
ASSEARTGSYEQY
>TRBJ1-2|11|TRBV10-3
AITELSRGGYT
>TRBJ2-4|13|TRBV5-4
ASSFRQGDKNIQY
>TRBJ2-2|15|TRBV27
ASSRWDRGRNTGELF
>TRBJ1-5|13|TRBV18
ASSPGTASNQPQH
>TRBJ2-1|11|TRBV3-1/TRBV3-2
ASSHDGRNEQF
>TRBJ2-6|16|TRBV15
ATSRGQGATAGANVLT
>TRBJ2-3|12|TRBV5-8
ASSTFSSAPTQY
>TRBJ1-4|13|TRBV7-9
ASSLRRGRDEKLF
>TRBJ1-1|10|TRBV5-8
ASSLFGVSAF
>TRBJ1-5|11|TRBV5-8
ASSFLQGQPQH